This is a list of T cell receptor beta chains from one sample in a study of blood T cell repertoires in COVID-19. TCRdb's copy holds only in-frame clones and misses some; the assay was immunoSEQ multiplex PCR. This table holds 150,000 to 200,000 clones, about 88% found once. Sequencing was performed on peripheral blood. Source of these receptors: a man aged 60 to 69 with active or convalescent COVID-19. CDR3s include the opening cysteine and the closing phenylalanine or tryptophan.

CDR3 length: 15
V gene: TRBV4-1
CDR3 protein: CASSQEGSGRGGYTF

CDR3 length: 16
V gene: TRBV6-5
CDR3 protein: CASSYSGTGAGNTIYF

CDR3 length: 14
V gene: TRBV5-1
CDR3 protein: CASRPISSGNTIYF

CDR3 length: 13
V gene: TRBV6-5
CDR3 protein: CASIREINSPLHF

CDR3 length: 14
V gene: TRBV27
CDR3 protein: CASSLLSASGEQFF

CDR3 length: 18
V gene: TRBV5-1
CDR3 protein: CASSWGNSGRANTGELFF

CDR3 length: 14
V gene: TRBV6-5
CDR3 protein: CASRASGGGSQQYF

CDR3 length: 13
V gene: TRBV28
CDR3 protein: CASGTGTNQPQHF

CDR3 length: 14
V gene: TRBV6-5
CDR3 protein: CATTGGDRYNEQFF

CDR3 length: 14
V gene: TRBV5-1
CDR3 protein: CASSPGGTADGYTF

CDR3 length: 14
V gene: TRBV5-4
CDR3 protein: CASSLDRAHYEQYF

CDR3 length: 13
V gene: TRBV7-2
CDR3 protein: CASSVGQDYGYTF

CDR3 length: 14
V gene: TRBV18
CDR3 protein: CASSPPGQGAVQYF

CDR3 length: 11
V gene: TRBV11-2
CDR3 protein: CASSSGQEQYF

CDR3 length: 12
V gene: TRBV5-5
CDR3 protein: CASTQSHRGYTF

CDR3 length: 15
V gene: TRBV18
CDR3 protein: CASSPQGRGPNEQFF

CDR3 length: 13
V gene: TRBV6-5
CDR3 protein: CATKKRGLITQYF

CDR3 length: 14
V gene: TRBV29-1
CDR3 protein: CSVVSGIIPYEQYF

CDR3 length: 17
V gene: TRBV12-5
CDR3 protein: CASGYTAGGRAPYEQYF

CDR3 length: 16
V gene: TRBV9
CDR3 protein: CASSVRLAGVTDTQYF

CDR3 length: 12
V gene: TRBV20-1
CDR3 protein: CSASDRATEAFF

CDR3 length: 16
V gene: TRBV5-1
CDR3 protein: CASSFPTGSSYNEQFF

CDR3 length: 15
V gene: TRBV7-9
CDR3 protein: CASSLGLREGDTQYF

CDR3 length: 15
V gene: TRBV15
CDR3 protein: CATGPGTGLYNEQFF

CDR3 length: 17
V gene: TRBV27
CDR3 protein: CASSLSLAGVNYNEQFF

CDR3 length: 13
V gene: TRBV10-1
CDR3 protein: CASSGTGGQPQHF

CDR3 length: 16
V gene: TRBV5-6
CDR3 protein: CASSSYYRGTNYGYTF

CDR3 length: 15
V gene: TRBV6-7
CDR3 protein: CASSWHLAGEGEQYF

CDR3 length: 13
V gene: TRBV11-3
CDR3 protein: CASSARQGGAQYF

CDR3 length: 16
V gene: TRBV3-1/TRBV3-2
CDR3 protein: CASSHLRDRADNEQFF

CDR3 length: 14
V gene: TRBV19
CDR3 protein: CASTDPRLGNEQFF

CDR3 length: 15
V gene: TRBV6-5
CDR3 protein: CASRKTGGGPDTQYF

CDR3 length: 16
V gene: TRBV2
CDR3 protein: CASELDNPGQQTEAFF

CDR3 length: 15
V gene: TRBV7-9
CDR3 protein: CASSLTTSGIHEQYF

CDR3 length: 14
V gene: TRBV19
CDR3 protein: CASNWDTVPSEAFF

CDR3 length: 12
V gene: TRBV2
CDR3 protein: CASSIRGNEQFF

CDR3 length: 15
V gene: TRBV7-2
CDR3 protein: CASSLVAGPYNEQFF

CDR3 length: 15
V gene: TRBV6-5
CDR3 protein: CASSYGQGPGYGYTF

CDR3 length: 17
V gene: TRBV19
CDR3 protein: CASSIRGGSRSSYEQYF

CDR3 length: 15
V gene: TRBV2
CDR3 protein: CASSEQTLRGSPLHF

CDR3 length: 13
V gene: TRBV12-3/TRBV12-4
CDR3 protein: CASSLVQKETQYF

CDR3 length: 14
V gene: TRBV19
CDR3 protein: CASSLGQFQETQYF

CDR3 length: 16
V gene: TRBV28
CDR3 protein: CASSWGDRAPNEKLFF

CDR3 length: 13
V gene: TRBV18
CDR3 protein: CASSAEGNTEAFF

CDR3 length: 18
V gene: TRBV5-1
CDR3 protein: CASSLEASRDRGTGELFF

CDR3 length: 12
V gene: TRBV11-2
CDR3 protein: CASSLRTGEQYF

CDR3 length: 13
V gene: TRBV18
CDR3 protein: CASSPPSDSPLHF

CDR3 length: 15
V gene: TRBV18
CDR3 protein: CASSHSGRSTDTQYF

CDR3 length: 12
V gene: TRBV12-3/TRBV12-4
CDR3 protein: CASSLVPGEAFF